This T cell receptor (beta chain) derives from a study of T cells after yellow fever vaccination. General study points: Peaking on day 5 versus 15, the secondary response was faster but weaker.

Per germline, CDR1 GTSNPN and CDR2 SVGIG (reference sequence). With 1 base removed from V and 4 bases from J, the gap between germline ends came to 13 bases. The CDR3 loop spans 14 amino acids. One entry per CDR3 protein results from TCRdb running MiXCR on the 5' RACE reads. This table has hundreds of thousands of distinct CDR3 sequences, about 14% appearing once. Regarding this clonotype: Its antigen is still unknown.

The rearrangement joins TRBV30 to TRBJ1-1; D is unclear. The sample in question was PBMCs, obtained on the day of the yellow fever booster vaccination. The source of this sequence is a man aged 25-45 years who received the YFV17D yellow fever vaccine. CDR3 in DNA: TGTGCCTGGAGTGAATCGGGGAGCCCCACTGAAGCTTTCTTT. The encoded protein is CAWSESGSPTEAFF.